Presented here are 17 T cell receptor beta chains from one specimen sequenced in a study of early stage breast cancer tumors. Data came from immunoSEQ multiplex PCR; TCRdb stores just in-frame clones and leaves some out. This sample carries some 20,000 clones, about 86% of them seen once, and the ten largest clones take approximately 1.8%. Specimen: blood. Source of these receptors: a person aged 70 to 79 with breast cancer.

The J gene is TRBJ2-2, the V gene TRBV2; TRBD1 agrees at 8 bases. The germline V gene has CDR1 SNHLY and CDR2 FYNNEI. V shed 6 bases and J 10 bases; nucleotides not matched to a gene: 7. The CDR3 consists of 13 residues. CDR3 in amino acids: CASRGQDNSELFF. The CDR3 DNA reads as TGTGCCAGCAGGGGACAGGACAACTCGGAGCTGTTTTTT. The full variable domain, in which reference TRBV2 and TRBJ2-2 provide the parts outside the CDR3, is EPEVTQTPSHQVTQMGQEVILRCVPISNHLYFYWYRQILGQKVEFLVSFYNNEISEKSEIFDDQFSVERPDGSNFTLKIRSTKLEDSAMYFCASRGQDNSELFFGEGSRLTVL.

The J gene is TRBJ2-5, the V gene TRBV7-8; TRBD1 matches 8 bases. With the DNA end fitting TRBJ2-7 better, the J assignment may be wrong. The CDR3 sequence is 12 residues long. The germline V gene has CDR1 SGHVS and CDR2 FQNEAQ. The DNA for the CDR3 is TGTGCCAGCAGGGGGACAGGCTACGAGCAGTACTTC. Protein sequence: CASRGTGYEQYF.

This clone was seen a few times. The chain employs TRBV28 and TRBJ2-5; D not resolved. The CDR3 length is 17 residues. Per germline, CDR1 MDHEN and CDR2 SYDVKM. The V end was cut by 8 bases, the J end by 1 base, with 23 bases between. CDR3 region: CASLPTPQMMVQETQYF. CDR3 DNA sequence: TGTGCCAGCCTACCCACTCCACAGATGATGGTCCAAGAGACCCAGTACTTC.

V is TRBV5-4 and J is TRBJ2-5; D is possibly TRBD2 (5 bases). The CDR3 has 14 amino acids. The V end was cut by 0 bases, the J end by 5 bases, with 11 bases between. CDR1 is SGHNT and CDR2 is YYREEE in the germline V gene (reference sequence). The CDR3 DNA reads as TGTGCCAGCAGCTTGGAGAGGGTCGTGGAGACCCAGTACTTC. Amino acids: CASSLERVVETQYF.

The V call is TRBV20-1, the J call TRBJ2-7; D remains unclear. V was shortened by 2 bases and J by 3 bases, with 5 bases between the two germline ends. The CDR3 sequence is 11 residues long. Germline CDR1 and CDR2: DFQATT and SNEGSKA (reference sequence). CDR3 region: CSARSLYEQYF. DNA of the CDR3: TGCAGTGCTAGATCCCTCTACGAGCAGTACTTC.

The chain links TRBV14 to TRBJ1-5; 7 bases map to TRBD1. V shed 3 bases and J 0 bases; nucleotides not matched to a gene: 11. CDR3 length: 18 amino acids. The germline gives CDR1 SGHDN, CDR2 FVKESK. The CDR3 coding sequence is TGTGCCAGCAGCCACTCCCCGACAGGGTGGTATAGCAATCAGCCCCAGCATTTT. Protein: CASSHSPTGWYSNQPQHF.

The chain carries TRBV7-6 and TRBJ1-2; D may be TRBD1 (5 bases). Germline-derived CDR1 and CDR2 are SGHVS and FNYEAQ. The V end lost 1 base, the J end lost 4 bases, and 13 bases lay between the germline ends. The CDR3 consists of 15 residues. The CDR3 DNA is TGTGCCAGCAGCTTAGACCCGAAAGGGGTCTATGGCTACACCTTC. This gives the protein CASSLDPKGVYGYTF. Drawing the rest from reference TRBV7-6 and TRBJ1-2, the complete variable domain is GAGVSQSPRYKVTKRGQDVALRCDPISGHVSLYWYRQALGQGPEFLTYFNYEAQQDKSGLPNDRFSAERPEGSISTLTIQRTEQRDSAMYRCASSLDPKGVYGYTFGSGTRLTVV.

This sequence joins TRBV27 and TRBJ1-2; 7 bases are a match to TRBD1. Germline V gives CDR1 MNHEY, CDR2 SMNVEV (reference sequence). CDR3 length: 16 residues. J was trimmed by 0 bases and V by 4 bases; bases with no gene match: 8. As DNA, the CDR3 is TGTGCCAGCAGTTCCTCCCCGGGACAGTCTAACTATGGCTACACCTTC. Its translation is CASSSSPGQSNYGYTF.

The genes are TRBV18 and TRBJ1-3, with D perhaps TRBD1 (6 bases). V lost 3 bases, J lost 4 bases, and 19 bases lay in between. CDR1 and CDR2 (germline): KGHSH, LQKENI. The CDR3 sequence is 17 residues long. The CDR3 sequence is CASSPIITGFEGNTIYF. CDR3 in DNA: TGTGCCAGCTCACCGATAATCACAGGGTTTGAAGGAAACACCATATATTTT. Full variable domain (outside the CDR3, taken from reference TRBV18 and TRBJ1-3): NAGVMQNPRHLVRRRGQEARLRCSPMKGHSHVYWYRQLPEEGLKFMVYLQKENIIDESGMPKERFSAEFPKEGPSILRIQQVVRGDSAAYFCASSPIITGFEGNTIYFGEGSWLTVV.

The V and J genes are TRBV6-5 and TRBJ2-5; 7 bases line up with TRBD1. The last part of the DNA fits TRBJ2-7 better; the J call may be wrong. CDR1 and CDR2 from the germline V gene are MNHEY and SVGAGI. This CDR3 comprises 15 residues. The CDR3 sequence is CASSPRDRDRYEQYF. CDR3 nucleotide sequence: TGTGCCAGCAGCCCCCGGGACAGAGATCGCTACGAGCAGTACTTC.

The gene calls are TRBV5-4 and TRBJ1-5; tentative D call: TRBD1 (5 bases). The CDR3 runs to 15 residues. Germline V gene data show CDR1 as SGHNT and CDR2 as YYREEE (reference sequence). Trimming took 0 bases from V and 10 from J, leaving 17 bases between them. In DNA, the CDR3 is TGTGCCAGCAGCTTGGACCTAGGGGAAGTAGAACCCCAGCATTTT. This codes for CASSLDLGEVEPQHF.

The chain carries TRBV28 and TRBJ2-2; 14 positions agree with TRBD2. The junction had 10 bases not matched to a gene; V was cut back by 3 bases and J by 4 bases. Per the germline V gene, CDR1 is MDHEN and CDR2 is SYDVKM. CDR3 length equals 19 residues. The CDR3 region has the DNA TGTGCCAGCAGTTTCCGGCGACTAGCGGGGGGGCGGGGCACCGGGGAGCTGTTTTTT. Encoded protein: CASSFRRLAGGRGTGELFF. Using reference TRBV28 and TRBJ2-2 for the parts outside the CDR3, the full variable domain is DVKVTQSSRYLVKRTGEKVFLECVQDMDHENMFWYRQDPGLGLRLIYFSYDVKMKEKGDIPEGYSVSREKKERFSLILESASTNQTSMYLCASSFRRLAGGRGTGELFFGEGSRLTVL.

V and J are TRBV5-1 and TRBJ1-6; D may be TRBD1 (6 bases). Germline CDR1 reads SGHRS; CDR2 reads YFSETQ. Trimming took 0 bases from V and 2 from J, leaving 9 bases between them. The CDR3 has 16 amino acids. The CDR3 protein is CASSLEGVAYNSPLHF. CDR3 sequence (DNA): TGCGCCAGCAGCTTGGAGGGGGTCGCCTATAATTCACCCCTCCACTTT.

This clone was recorded a few times. The J gene is TRBJ2-4, the V gene TRBV16; D might be TRBD2 (5 bases). This CDR3 contains 14 residues. Trimming removed 0 bases at V and 9 bases at J, with 12 bases between. Germline CDR1 and CDR2: KGHSY and FQNENV. The CDR3 DNA sequence: TGTGCCAGCAGCCAATCCGGCACCGGGGTCATTCAGTACTTC. This sequence encodes CASSQSGTGVIQYF.

V and J are TRBV7-8 and TRBJ2-5; D gene uncertain. The CDR3 extends over 13 amino acids. In germline, CDR1 is SGHVS, CDR2 FQNEAQ. V dropped 0 bases and J dropped 5 bases, with 7 bases sitting between them. In nucleotides, the CDR3 is TGTGCCAGCAGCTTAGCGCGTACCGAGACCCAGTACTTC. Translated, it gives CASSLARTETQYF.

The rearrangement links TRBV28 to TRBJ1-1, with D maybe TRBD1 (6 bases). There are 14 residues in the CDR3. Per the germline V gene, CDR1 is MDHEN and CDR2 is SYDVKM. Trimming left V 7 bases short and J 2 bases short, with 14 bases between. The chain's CDR3 is CASTVTGHNTEAFF. In DNA form, the CDR3 reads TGTGCCAGCACTGTGACAGGCCATAACACTGAAGCTTTCTTT.

The rearrangement links TRBV7-2 to TRBJ2-7; 9 bases fit TRBD2. With 5 bases clipped from V and 3 bases from J, the junction kept 5 bases outside the gene matches. This CDR3 is built from 14 residues. Germline V gives CDR1 SGHTA, CDR2 FQGNSA. The CDR3 DNA follows: TGTGCCAGCAGCCTGGGACTAGCTGGCTACGAGCAGTACTTC. It yields the protein CASSLGLAGYEQYF.